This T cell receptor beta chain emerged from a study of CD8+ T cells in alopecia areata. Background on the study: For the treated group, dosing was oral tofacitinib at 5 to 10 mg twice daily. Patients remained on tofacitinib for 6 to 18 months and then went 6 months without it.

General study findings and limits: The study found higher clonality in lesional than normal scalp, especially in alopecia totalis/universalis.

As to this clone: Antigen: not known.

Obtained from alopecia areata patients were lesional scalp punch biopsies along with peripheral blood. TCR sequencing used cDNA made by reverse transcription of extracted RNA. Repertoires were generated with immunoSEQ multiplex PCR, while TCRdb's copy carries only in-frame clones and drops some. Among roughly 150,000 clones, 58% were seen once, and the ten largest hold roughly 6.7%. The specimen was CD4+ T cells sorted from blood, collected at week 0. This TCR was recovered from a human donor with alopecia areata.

CDR3 sequence: CASRGSQPSNEKLFF. Here the CDR3 DNA reads TGTGCCAGCAGAGGATCACAGCCGTCTAATGAAAAACTGTTTTTT. The chain combines TRBV6-5 with TRBJ1-4; D is uncertain. V lost 6 bases and J 3 bases, leaving 14 bases between the germline ends. The CDR3 runs to 15 residues. Germline V CDR1 and CDR2: MNHEY, SVGAGI.